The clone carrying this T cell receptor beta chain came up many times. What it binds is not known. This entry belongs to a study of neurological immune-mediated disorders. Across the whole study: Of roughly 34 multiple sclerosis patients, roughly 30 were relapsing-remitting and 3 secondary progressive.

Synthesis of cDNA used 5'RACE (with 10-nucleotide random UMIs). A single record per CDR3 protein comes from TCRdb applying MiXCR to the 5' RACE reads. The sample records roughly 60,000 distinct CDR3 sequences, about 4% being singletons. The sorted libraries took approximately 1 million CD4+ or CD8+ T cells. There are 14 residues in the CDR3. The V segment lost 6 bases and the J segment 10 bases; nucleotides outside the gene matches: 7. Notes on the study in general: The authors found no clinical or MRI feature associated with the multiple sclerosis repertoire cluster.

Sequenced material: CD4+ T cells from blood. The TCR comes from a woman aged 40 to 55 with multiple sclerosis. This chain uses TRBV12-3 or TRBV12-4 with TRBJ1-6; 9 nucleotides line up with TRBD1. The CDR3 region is CASSLTGGLSPLHF. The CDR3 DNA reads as TGTGCCAGCAGCCTGACAGGGGGTTTATCACCCCTCCACTTT.